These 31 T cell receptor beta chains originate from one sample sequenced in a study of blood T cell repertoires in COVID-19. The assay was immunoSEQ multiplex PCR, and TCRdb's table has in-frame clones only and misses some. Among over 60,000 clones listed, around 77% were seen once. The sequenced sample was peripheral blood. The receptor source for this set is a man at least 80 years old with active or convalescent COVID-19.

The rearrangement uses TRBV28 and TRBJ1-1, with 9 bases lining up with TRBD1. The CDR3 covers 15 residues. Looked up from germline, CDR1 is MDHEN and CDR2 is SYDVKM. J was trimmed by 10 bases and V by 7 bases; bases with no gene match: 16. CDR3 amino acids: CASTLGLTGGFTAFF. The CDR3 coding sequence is TGTGCCAGCACCCTGGGGTTGACAGGGGGTTTTACAGCTTTCTTT.

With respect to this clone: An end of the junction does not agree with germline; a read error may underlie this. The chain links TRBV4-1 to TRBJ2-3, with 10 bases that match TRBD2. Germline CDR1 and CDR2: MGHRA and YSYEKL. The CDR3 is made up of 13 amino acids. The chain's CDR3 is CASSQDKRGGIFF. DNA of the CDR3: TGCGCCAGCAGCCAAGATAAGCGGGGGGGCATATTTTTT.

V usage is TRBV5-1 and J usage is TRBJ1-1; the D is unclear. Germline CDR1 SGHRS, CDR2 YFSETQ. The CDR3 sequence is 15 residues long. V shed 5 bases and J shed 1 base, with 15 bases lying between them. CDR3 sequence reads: CASRSTRRSNTEAFF. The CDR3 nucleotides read TGCGCCAGCAGGTCAACTCGTCGATCGAACACTGAAGCTTTCTTT. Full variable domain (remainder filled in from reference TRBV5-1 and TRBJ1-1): KAGVTQTPRYLIKTRGQQVTLSCSPISGHRSVSWYQQTPGQGLQFLFEYFSETQRNKGNFPGRFSGRQFSNSRSEMNVSTLELGDSALYLCASRSTRRSNTEAFFGQGTRLTVV.

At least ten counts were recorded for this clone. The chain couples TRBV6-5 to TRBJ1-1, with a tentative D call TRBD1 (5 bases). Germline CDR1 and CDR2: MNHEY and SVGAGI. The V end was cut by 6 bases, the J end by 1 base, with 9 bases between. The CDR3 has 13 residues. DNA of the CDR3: TGTGCCAGCAGAGTCGGACAGAACACTGAAGCTTTCTTT. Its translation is CASRVGQNTEAFF.

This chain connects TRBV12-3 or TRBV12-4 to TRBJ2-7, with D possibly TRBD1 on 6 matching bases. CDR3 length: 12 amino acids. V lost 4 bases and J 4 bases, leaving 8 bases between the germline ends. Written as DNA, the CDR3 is TGTGCCAGCAGTTATACAGGGTACGAGCAGTACTTC. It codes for CASSYTGYEQYF.

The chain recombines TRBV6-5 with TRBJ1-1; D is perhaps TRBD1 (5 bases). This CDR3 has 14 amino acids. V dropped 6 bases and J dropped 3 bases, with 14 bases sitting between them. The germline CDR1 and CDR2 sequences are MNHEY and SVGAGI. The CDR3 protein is CASSYGAYDTEAFF. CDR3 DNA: TGTGCCAGCAGCTACGGGGCCTACGACACTGAAGCTTTCTTT.

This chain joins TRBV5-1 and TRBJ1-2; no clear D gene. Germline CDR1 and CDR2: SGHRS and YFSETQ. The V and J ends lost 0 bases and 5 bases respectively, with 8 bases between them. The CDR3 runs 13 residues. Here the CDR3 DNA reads TGCGCCAGCAGCTTGGCCCGAGATTATGGCTACACCTTC. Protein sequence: CASSLARDYGYTF.

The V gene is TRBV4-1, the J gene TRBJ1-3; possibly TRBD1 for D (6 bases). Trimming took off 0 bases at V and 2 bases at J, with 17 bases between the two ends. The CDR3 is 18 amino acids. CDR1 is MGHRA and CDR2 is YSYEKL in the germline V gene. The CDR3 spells CASSQDSFLDSAGNTIYF. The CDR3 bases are TGCGCCAGCAGCCAAGATTCCTTCCTGGACAGTGCTGGAAACACCATATATTTT.

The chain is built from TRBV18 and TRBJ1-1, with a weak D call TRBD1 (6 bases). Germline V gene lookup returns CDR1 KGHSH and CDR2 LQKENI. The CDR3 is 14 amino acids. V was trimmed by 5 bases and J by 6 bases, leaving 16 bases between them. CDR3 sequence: CASSEDRRIPEAFF. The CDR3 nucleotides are TGTGCCAGCTCAGAAGACAGGCGGATTCCTGAAGCTTTCTTT.

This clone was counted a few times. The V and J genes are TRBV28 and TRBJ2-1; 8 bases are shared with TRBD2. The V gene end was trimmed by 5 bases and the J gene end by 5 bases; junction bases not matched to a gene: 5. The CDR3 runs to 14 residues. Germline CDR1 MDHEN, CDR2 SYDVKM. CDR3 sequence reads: CASSGLAFDNEQFF. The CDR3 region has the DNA TGTGCCAGCAGTGGACTAGCATTTGACAATGAGCAGTTCTTC.

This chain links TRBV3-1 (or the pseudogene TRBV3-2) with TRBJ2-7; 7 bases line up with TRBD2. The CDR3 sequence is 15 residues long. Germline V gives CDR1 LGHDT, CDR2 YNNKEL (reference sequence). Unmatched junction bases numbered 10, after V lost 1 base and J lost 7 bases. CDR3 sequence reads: CASSQGLGTGGEQYF. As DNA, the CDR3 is TGTGCCAGCAGCCAAGGCCTAGGCACGGGGGGTGAGCAGTACTTC.

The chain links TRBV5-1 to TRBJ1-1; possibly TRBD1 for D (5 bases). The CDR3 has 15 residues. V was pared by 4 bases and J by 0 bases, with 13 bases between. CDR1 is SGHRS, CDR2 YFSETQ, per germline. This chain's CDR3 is CASSDGTDMNTEAFF. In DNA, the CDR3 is TGCGCCAGCAGCGATGGGACTGACATGAACACTGAAGCTTTCTTT.

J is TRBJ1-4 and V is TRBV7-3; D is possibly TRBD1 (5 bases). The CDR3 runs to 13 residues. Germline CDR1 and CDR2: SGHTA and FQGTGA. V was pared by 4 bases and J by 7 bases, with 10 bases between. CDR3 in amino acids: CASSYQRGEKLFF. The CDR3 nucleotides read TGTGCCAGCAGCTACCAAAGGGGTGAAAAACTGTTTTTT.

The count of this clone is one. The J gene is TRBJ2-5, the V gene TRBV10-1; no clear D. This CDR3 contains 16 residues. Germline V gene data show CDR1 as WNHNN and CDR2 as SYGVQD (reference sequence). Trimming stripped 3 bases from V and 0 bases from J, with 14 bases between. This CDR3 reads CASSEPNPRHQETQYF. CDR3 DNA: TGCGCCAGCAGTGAACCTAATCCACGCCACCAAGAGACCCAGTACTTC.

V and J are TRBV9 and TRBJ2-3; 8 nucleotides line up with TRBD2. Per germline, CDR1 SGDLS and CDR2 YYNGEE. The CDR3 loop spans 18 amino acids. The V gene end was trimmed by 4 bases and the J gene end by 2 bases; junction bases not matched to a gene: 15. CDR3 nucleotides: TGTGCCAGCAGCCTTAGCGGGGCCGGCGGGGGGCCCACAGATACGCAGTATTTT. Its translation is CASSLSGAGGGPTDTQYF.

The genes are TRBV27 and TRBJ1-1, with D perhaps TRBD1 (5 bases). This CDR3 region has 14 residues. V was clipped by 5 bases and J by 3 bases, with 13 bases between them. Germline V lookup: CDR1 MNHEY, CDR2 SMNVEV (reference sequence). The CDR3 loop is CASSPWGDHTEAFF. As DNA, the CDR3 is TGTGCCAGCAGTCCTTGGGGGGACCACACTGAAGCTTTCTTT.

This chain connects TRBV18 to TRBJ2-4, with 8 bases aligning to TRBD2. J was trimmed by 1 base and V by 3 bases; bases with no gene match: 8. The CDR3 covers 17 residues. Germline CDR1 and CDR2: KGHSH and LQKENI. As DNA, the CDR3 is TGTGCCAGCTCACCGTTTCCCGGGGGGGCCGCCAAAAACATTCAGTACTTC. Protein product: CASSPFPGGAAKNIQYF.

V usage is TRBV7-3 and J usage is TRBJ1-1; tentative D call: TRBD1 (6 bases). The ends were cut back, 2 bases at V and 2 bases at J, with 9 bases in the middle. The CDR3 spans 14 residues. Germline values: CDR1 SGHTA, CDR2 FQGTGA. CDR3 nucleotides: TGTGCCAGCAGCTTACAGGACAGAAACACTGAAGCTTTCTTT. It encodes CASSLQDRNTEAFF.

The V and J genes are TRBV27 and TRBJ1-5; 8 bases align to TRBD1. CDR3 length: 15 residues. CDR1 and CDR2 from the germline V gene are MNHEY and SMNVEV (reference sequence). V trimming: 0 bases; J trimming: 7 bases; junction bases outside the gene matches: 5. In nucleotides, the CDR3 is TGTGCCAGCAGTTTATCTTGGACAGGGAGCCAGCCCCAGCATTTT. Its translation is CASSLSWTGSQPQHF.

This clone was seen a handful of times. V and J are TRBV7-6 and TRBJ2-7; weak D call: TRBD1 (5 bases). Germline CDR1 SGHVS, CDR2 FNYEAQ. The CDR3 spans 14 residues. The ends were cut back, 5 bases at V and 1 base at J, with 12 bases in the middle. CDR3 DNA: TGTGCCAGCAGCCGAACAGGAGTGTCCTACGAGCAGTACTTC. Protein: CASSRTGVSYEQYF.

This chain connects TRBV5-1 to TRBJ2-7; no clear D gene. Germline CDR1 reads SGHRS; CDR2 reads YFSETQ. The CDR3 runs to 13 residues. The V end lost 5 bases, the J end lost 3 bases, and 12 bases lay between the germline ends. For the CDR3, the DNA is TGCGCCAGCAGTCCACGGGTCGGCTACGAGCAGTACTTC. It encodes CASSPRVGYEQYF.

CDR3 amino acids: CASSGQGLQTQYF. Written as DNA, the CDR3 is TGTGCCAGTAGTGGACAGGGCTTACAGACCCAGTACTTC. The chain is built from TRBV19 and TRBJ2-5, with 8 bases identical to TRBD1. From germline, CDR1 is LNHDA and CDR2 SQIVND (reference sequence). Unmatched junction bases numbered 5, after V lost 5 bases and J lost 6 bases. The CDR3 is 13 amino acids.

DNA of the CDR3: TGTGCCAGCAGTTACTCGGGACAGGGCTCGAGAGAGCAGTACTTC. This gives the protein CASSYSGQGSREQYF. V usage is TRBV6-5 and J usage is TRBJ2-7, with TRBD1 matching 9 bases. Trimming removed 0 bases from V and 7 bases from J; junction bases left unmatched: 7. The CDR3 extends over 15 amino acids. Looked up from germline, CDR1 is MNHEY and CDR2 is SVGAGI.

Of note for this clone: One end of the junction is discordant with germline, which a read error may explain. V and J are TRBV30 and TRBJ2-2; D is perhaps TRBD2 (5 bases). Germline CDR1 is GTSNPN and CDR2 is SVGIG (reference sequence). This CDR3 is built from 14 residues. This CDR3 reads CAWRPDGEHRGAVF. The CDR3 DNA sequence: TGTGCCTGGAGACCAGACGGCGAACACCGGGGAGCTGTTTTT.

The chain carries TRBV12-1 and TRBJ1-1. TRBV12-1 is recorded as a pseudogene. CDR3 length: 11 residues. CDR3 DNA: TGTGCCAGCAGAGAGGGGGGGGTGGTGTTCTTT. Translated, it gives CASREGGVVFF.

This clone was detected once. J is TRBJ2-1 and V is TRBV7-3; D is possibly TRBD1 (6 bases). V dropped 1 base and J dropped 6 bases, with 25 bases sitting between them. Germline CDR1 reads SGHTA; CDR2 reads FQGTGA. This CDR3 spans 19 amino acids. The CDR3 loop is CASSLRAVYGQTLSNEQFF. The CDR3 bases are TGTGCCAGCAGCTTAAGGGCGGTCTACGGACAGACGTTGTCCAATGAGCAGTTCTTC.

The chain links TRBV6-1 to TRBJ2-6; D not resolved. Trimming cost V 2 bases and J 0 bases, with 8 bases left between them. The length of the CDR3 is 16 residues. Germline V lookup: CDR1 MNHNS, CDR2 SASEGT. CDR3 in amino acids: CASSERGFSGANVLTF. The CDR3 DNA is TGTGCCAGCAGTGAAAGAGGTTTCTCTGGGGCCAACGTCCTGACTTTC.

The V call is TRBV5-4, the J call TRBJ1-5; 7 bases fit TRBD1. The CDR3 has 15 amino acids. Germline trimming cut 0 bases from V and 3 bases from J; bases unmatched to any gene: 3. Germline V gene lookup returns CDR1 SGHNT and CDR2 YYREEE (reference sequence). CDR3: CASSLDGQDNQPQHF. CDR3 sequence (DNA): TGTGCCAGCAGCTTGGATGGACAGGACAATCAGCCCCAGCATTTT.

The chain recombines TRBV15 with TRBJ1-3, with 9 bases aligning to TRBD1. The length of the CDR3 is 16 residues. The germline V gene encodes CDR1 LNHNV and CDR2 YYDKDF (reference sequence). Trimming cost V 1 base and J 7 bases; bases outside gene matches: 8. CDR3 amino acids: CATSRALQGARNTIYF. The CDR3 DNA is TGTGCCACCAGCAGAGCACTACAGGGGGCACGGAACACCATATATTTT.

The CDR3 is CASRVDRVFQPQHF. DNA for the CDR3: TGTGCCAGCAGAGTAGACAGGGTCTTTCAGCCCCAGCATTTT. The chain uses TRBV2 and TRBJ1-5; 7 bases are shared with TRBD1. After removal of 6 bases from V and 6 bases from J, the junction contained 8 bases not matched to a gene. Germline CDR1 reads SNHLY; CDR2 reads FYNNEI. This CDR3 region has 14 residues.

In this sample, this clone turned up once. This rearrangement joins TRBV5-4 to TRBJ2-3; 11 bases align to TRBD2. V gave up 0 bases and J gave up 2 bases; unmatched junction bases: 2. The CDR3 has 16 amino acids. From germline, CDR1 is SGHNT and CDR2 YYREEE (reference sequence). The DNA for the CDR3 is TGTGCCAGCAGCTTGGTACTAGCGGGGGCCACAGATACGCAGTATTTT. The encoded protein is CASSLVLAGATDTQYF.